This T cell receptor (beta chain) stems from a study of shared clonotypes between healthy human individuals. Study-wide context: The plates for each donor numbered three CD4 naive, three CD4 memory, two CD8 naive and one CD8 memory.

The ends were cut back, 0 bases at V and 8 bases at J, with 10 bases in the middle. Germline CDR1 reads GTSNPN; CDR2 reads SVGIG (reference sequence). The CDR3 has 12 amino acids. Researchers divided each subset's genomic DNA evenly across several immunoSEQ plates. Sequencing was performed with immunoSEQ multiplex PCR; in TCRdb, only in-frame clones are kept and a portion is missing. The profile covers 2 million to 2.5 million clones, with nearly 97% appearing a single time and 0.1% to 0.15% taken by the ten largest. Donors included only healthy HIV-negative adults lacking recent acute infections or vaccinations. Donors, without exception, were Caucasian adults residing in Nashville, Tennessee.

This TCR derives from a man aged 18 to 29 in good health. J is TRBJ1-2 and V is TRBV30; tentatively, D is TRBD1 (5 bases). Material for sequencing was naive CD4+ T cells sorted from blood. Subset here: CD45RA+ positively selected. The CDR3 DNA follows: TGTGCCTGGAGTGTACAAGGGGAGGGCTACACCTTC. The encoded protein is CAWSVQGEGYTF.